This T cell receptor beta chain was sequenced for a study of CD8 T cells in Susac syndrome. Per the germline V gene, CDR1 is SGHRS and CDR2 is YFSETQ. Trimming left V 8 bases short and J 0 bases short, with 12 bases between. The CDR3 is made up of 15 amino acids. Reverse transcription of roughly 0.5 to 1 ug RNA used random hexamers. TCRdb ran MiXCR on the immunoSEQ multiplex PCR reads and lists one entry per CDR3 protein. The table has some 130,000 distinct CDR3 sequences, approximately 95% seen once. The TCR was taken from a human donor with Susac syndrome. The source material was CD8+ T cells from PBMCs. The chain recombines TRBV5-1 with TRBJ2-6; maybe TRBD1 (5 bases). In DNA form, the CDR3 reads TGCGCCAGTGGGGCCGACCCCTCTGGGGCCAACGTCCTGACTTTC. Residues: CASGADPSGANVLTF.